The 26 T cell receptor beta chains reported below all come from one sample, sequenced in a study of regulatory T cells in long-lasting Graves disease. Libraries of TCR beta came from iRepertoire HTBI primers plus Arm-PCR of CDR3 regions. A single record per CDR3 protein comes from TCRdb applying MiXCR to the multiplex PCR reads. The sample includes about 540,000 distinct CDR3 sequences, roughly 14% seen only once; the top ten take roughly 10%. Time point specified: newly diagnosed GD, antithyroid drugs for less than 3 months. Making the TCR library involved RNA that had been extracted from PBMCs. The sample also formed part of further work on T cells in Graves' hyperthyroidism and ophthalmopathy.

This specimen consisted of peripheral blood mononuclear cells (PBMCs), obtained at new diagnosis, from a patient treated with antithyroid drugs. Every receptor here comes from a man aged 30 to 45 with Graves disease.

This clonotype was recorded many times. The V gene is TRBV7-9, the J gene TRBJ1-1; no definite D call. CDR1 is SEHNR and CDR2 is FQNEAQ in the germline V gene (reference sequence). Trimming took 8 bases from V and 0 from J, leaving 7 bases between them. The CDR3 contains 12 residues. DNA for the CDR3: TGTGCCAGCGCAATACTGAACACTGAAGCTTTCTTT. Translation: CASAILNTEAFF.

This clonotype was detected a few times. The chain employs TRBV19 and TRBJ1-3, with D unresolved. CDR3 length: 15 residues. V lost 6 bases to trimming and J lost 0 bases, with 12 bases between them. Germline CDR1 and CDR2: LNHDA and SQIVND (reference sequence). CDR3 coding DNA: TGTGCCAGTAGCACCGGACGGAGCTCTGGAAACACCATATATTTT. As protein: CASSTGRSSGNTIYF.

This clonotype was recorded at least ten times. Here the CDR3 reads CASSSGIGANTIYF. CDR3 DNA: TGTGCCAGCAGCTCTGGAATCGGGGCGAACACCATATATTTT. This chain connects TRBV11-2 to TRBJ1-3, with D possibly TRBD1 on 5 matching bases. CDR3 length: 14 residues. The ends were cut back, 4 bases at V and 7 bases at J, with 14 bases in the middle. In germline, CDR1 is SGHAT, CDR2 FQNNGV.

Notes on this clonotype: A much larger clone lies one base from this, so it may be a read error. The gene calls are TRBV29-1 and TRBJ2-7; D assignment may be TRBD1 or TRBD2 (7 bases each). The ends were cut back, 0 bases at V and 3 bases at J, with 12 bases in the middle. Germline CDR1 and CDR2: SQVTM and ANQGSEA. This CDR3 region has 14 residues. CDR3: CSVEEGGGDYEQYF. The DNA of the CDR3 is TGCAGCGTTGAAGAGGGAGGGGGCGACTACGAGCAGTACTTC.

This clonotype was counted a few times. This may be a read error, as it is one base from a much larger clone. The chain is built from TRBV28 and TRBJ2-7; D possibly corresponds to TRBD1 (9 bases). The CDR3 length is 15 residues. Germline V lookup: CDR1 MDHEN, CDR2 SYDVKM. CDR3 sequence (DNA): TGTGCCTGCAGGGAGGCGGGGGGACAGGGCTTTGAGCAGTACTTC. Encoded protein: CACREAGGQGFEQYF.

This clonotype was observed at least ten times. The junction does not match germline at one end; this may be a read error. This rearrangement joins TRBV5-1 to TRBJ2-7; D not certain. CDR3 length: 12 residues. The V gene's germline CDR1 is SGHRS and CDR2 YFSETQ. The CDR3 loop is CASSWNSYEQYF. The CDR3 DNA reads as TGTGCCAGCAGCTGGAACTCCTACGAGCAGTACTTC.

A few counts support this clonotype. The rearrangement joins TRBV25-1 to TRBJ1-6, with D possibly TRBD1 on 5 matching bases. The CDR3 spans 16 residues. V was trimmed by 5 bases and J by 0 bases, leaving 11 bases between them. The germline CDR1 and CDR2 sequences are MGHDK and SYGVNS. CDR3 amino acids: CASSPAGSSYNSPLHF. CDR3 bases: TGTGCCAGCAGTCCGGCAGGGAGCTCCTATAATTCACCCCTCCACTTT.

CDR3 nucleotides: TGTGCCAGTACGGAGCGTGGGGCCAACGTCCTGACTTTC. It yields the protein CASTERGANVLTF. The chain uses TRBV19 and TRBJ2-6; D call uncertain. Per the germline V gene, CDR1 is LNHDA and CDR2 is SQIVND (reference sequence). The V end lost 7 bases, the J end lost 3 bases, and 7 bases lay between the germline ends. CDR3 length: 13 amino acids.

This chain joins TRBV20-1 and TRBJ2-3; 7 bases are a match to TRBD2. The germline gives CDR1 DFQATT, CDR2 SNEGSKA (reference sequence). Trimming at V came to 0 bases and at J to 4 bases, leaving 19 bases not matched to a gene. This CDR3 is 19 amino acids long. Here the CDR3 DNA reads TGCAGTGCTAGAGAAAGGGAAAGAGGGCGGGAGCATCCCCCAGATACGCAGTATTTT. Translation gives CSARERERGREHPPDTQYF.

The chain recombines TRBV7-8 with TRBJ1-5, with 7 nucleotides matching TRBD1. Germline V gene lookup returns CDR1 SGHVS and CDR2 FQNEAQ. V was pared by 2 bases and J by 6 bases, with 10 bases of the junction left unmatched. This CDR3 is 16 amino acids long. CDR3 DNA sequence: TGTGCCAGCAGCTTATCTAACAGGGGCCTAGGTCAGCCCCAGCATTTT. Translation gives CASSLSNRGLGQPQHF.

At least ten counts were recorded for this clonotype. This chain links TRBV12-3 or TRBV12-4 with TRBJ1-3; D remains unclear. Trimming stripped 5 bases from V and 2 bases from J, with 19 bases between. The CDR3 contains 17 residues. The CDR3 DNA follows: TGTGCCAGCAGTATCCTCCCCAAAAAAGTTCCTGGAAACACCATATATTTT. Protein: CASSILPKKVPGNTIYF.

This clonotype was recorded many times. The chain is built from TRBV9 and TRBJ1-1; D unresolved. Trimming took off 4 bases at V and 5 bases at J, with 15 bases between the two ends. Germline V gene lookup returns CDR1 SGDLS and CDR2 YYNGEE. CDR3 length equals 14 residues. The CDR3 region has the DNA TGTGCCAGCAGCTCTACCGAAGGAAGGACTGAAGCTTTCTTT. It yields the protein CASSSTEGRTEAFF.

Ten or more counts support this clonotype. The rearrangement joins TRBV29-1 to TRBJ2-7, with D unclear. CDR1 SQVTM and CDR2 ANQGSEA come from the germline V gene. V was cut by 1 base and J by 4 bases, with 17 bases left in between. The CDR3 is 15 residues long. CDR3 sequence reads: CSVEGGRGLLYEQYF. The CDR3 DNA sequence: TGCAGCGTTGAAGGTGGCCGCGGCTTGCTTTACGAGCAGTACTTC.

This clonotype was seen just once. The chain uses TRBV29-1 and TRBJ2-6; D is possibly TRBD2 (5 bases). The V gene's germline CDR1 is SQVTM and CDR2 ANQGSEA. The CDR3 sequence is 16 residues long. With 5 bases removed from V and 4 bases from J, the gap between germline ends came to 18 bases. CDR3 protein: CSVRRTTSPGANVLTF. The CDR3 DNA reads as TGCAGCGTTCGGAGGACCACATCTCCGGGGGCCAACGTCCTGACTTTC.

This clonotype was observed a few times. The chain links TRBV29-1 to TRBJ2-3; D unresolved. The CDR3 has 16 amino acids. Germline-derived CDR1 and CDR2 are SQVTM and ANQGSEA. V was shortened by 3 bases and J by 1 base, with 17 bases between the two germline ends. CDR3 nucleotide sequence: TGCAGCGTTGACTTGGTCCGGGCCCCGGGCACAGATACGCAGTATTTT. Translating gives CSVDLVRAPGTDTQYF.

The CDR3 region has the DNA TGCGCCAGCAGCTTGGGGTCCGGGATCTATGGCTACACCTTC. As protein: CASSLGSGIYGYTF. The chain couples TRBV5-1 to TRBJ1-2; no reliable D call. Germline values: CDR1 SGHRS, CDR2 YFSETQ. The CDR3 length is 14 residues. Trimming took off 0 bases at V and 4 bases at J, with 10 bases between the two ends.

There are many counts of this clonotype. The J gene is TRBJ2-6, the V gene TRBV28; D call uncertain. V was trimmed by 5 bases and J by 5 bases, leaving 10 bases between them. This CDR3 spans 14 amino acids. CDR1 and CDR2 from the germline V gene are MDHEN and SYDVKM. This chain's CDR3 is CASSDRPRANVLTF. CDR3 coding DNA: TGTGCCAGCAGTGACCGACCCCGGGCCAACGTCCTGACTTTC.

This clonotype was counted many times. The chain links TRBV12-3 or TRBV12-4 to TRBJ2-5; 9 bases align to TRBD1. J lost 5 bases, V lost 5 bases, and 6 bases had no gene match. CDR3 length equals 14 residues. The CDR3 DNA reads as TGTGCCAGCAGTCGACAGGGGGTGGGGGAGACCCAGTACTTC. Amino acids: CASSRQGVGETQYF.

In this sample, this clonotype turned up a few times. V usage is TRBV3-1 and J usage is TRBJ2-7; TRBD1 matches 7 bases. Germline V gene lookup returns CDR1 LGHDT and CDR2 YNNKEL (reference sequence). J lost 0 bases, V lost 4 bases, and 6 bases had no gene match. The CDR3 runs to 15 residues. Written as DNA, the CDR3 is TGTGCCAGCAGCCCTTTTGGGACAGACTCCTACGAGCAGTACTTC. This gives the protein CASSPFGTDSYEQYF.

This clonotype has more than one count but fewer than ten. The chain couples TRBV5-4 to TRBJ2-1, with D possibly matching TRBD2 (6 bases). V lost 5 bases, J lost 8 bases, and 23 bases lay in between. Germline V gene data show CDR1 as SGHNT and CDR2 as YYREEE (reference sequence). This CDR3 region has 16 residues. The CDR3 loop is CASRLGGRQLGDEQFF. Written as DNA, the CDR3 is TGTGCCAGCAGGCTTGGAGGGAGGCAATTAGGGGATGAGCAGTTCTTC.

This clonotype was observed many times. V gene TRBV7-9 combines with J gene TRBJ2-3; the match to TRBD1 covers 7 bases. The CDR3 runs 13 residues. Germline CDR1 SEHNR, CDR2 FQNEAQ (reference sequence). V trimming: 8 bases; J trimming: 6 bases; junction bases outside the gene matches: 8. CDR3 sequence reads: CASGYRGEDTQYF. The CDR3 bases are TGTGCCAGCGGGTACAGGGGAGAGGATACGCAGTATTTT.

This clonotype came up many times. This chain uses TRBV6-2 or TRBV6-3 with TRBJ2-5, with 10 bases lining up with TRBD1. The closer fit of TRBJ2-1 to the DNA end suggests the J call may be wrong. There are 17 residues in the CDR3. The germline V gene encodes CDR1 MNHEY and CDR2 SVGEGT. CDR3 protein: CASSALFPGQGTNEQFF. CDR3 DNA sequence: TGTGCCAGCAGCGCACTCTTTCCGGGACAGGGGACCAATGAGCAGTTCTTC.

This clonotype was detected a few times. The genes are TRBV12-3 or TRBV12-4 and TRBJ1-3; TRBD1 might be the D (6 bases). The CDR3 runs to 15 residues. Trimming removed 1 base from V and 3 bases from J, with 10 bases in between. CDR3 protein: CASSLGGLFGNTIYF. CDR3 nucleotides: TGTGCCAGCAGTTTAGGGGGGCTCTTTGGAAACACCATATATTTT.

This clonotype was observed at least ten times. The germline gene is not matched at one end of the junction; a read error may be the cause. The CDR3 is CTSSRTGQPRGTYNEQFF. CDR3 nucleotides: TGTACCAGCAGTCGGACGGGGCAGCCTAGAGGCACCTACAATGAGCAGTTCTTC. The chain has TRBV27 and TRBJ2-1, with D perhaps matching TRBD1 or TRBD2 (5 bases each). Per germline, CDR1 MNHEY and CDR2 SMNVEV (reference sequence). The CDR3 consists of 18 residues.

The chain recombines TRBV7-9 with TRBJ2-5, with D possibly being TRBD2 (7 bases). Germline V gene data show CDR1 as SEHNR and CDR2 as FQNEAQ (reference sequence). This CDR3 is built from 16 residues. With 8 bases removed from V and 1 base from J, the gap between germline ends came to 20 bases. CDR3 region: CASAPGRGGGQETQYF. The DNA of the CDR3 is TGTGCCAGCGCCCCCGGGCGGGGAGGGGGCCAAGAGACCCAGTACTTC.

This clonotype occurred a few times. The chain couples TRBV5-8 to TRBJ2-7, with 9 bases that match TRBD2. The CDR3 is 17 residues long. CDR1 and CDR2 (germline): SGHTS, YDEGEE. Trimming removed 2 bases from V and 0 bases from J; junction bases left unmatched: 9. The CDR3 region has the DNA TGTGCCAGCAGCTTTTTCGCGGGAGGGCCCCACTCCTACGAGCAGTACTTC. Protein sequence: CASSFFAGGPHSYEQYF.